These T cell receptor beta chains were read from a single sample in a study of T-cell reconstitution after alpha-beta-depleted transplantation in children. TCRdb reprocessed the PCR reads via MiXCR and lists one record per CDR3 protein. The sample lists 600,000 to 700,000 distinct CDR3 sequences, about 15% occurring once. The source material was PBMCs from the stem cell graft donor, sampled from the stem cell graft. All receptors come from a human donor who donated a stem cell graft to a child with acute myeloid leukemia. Both conserved end residues are part of each CDR3. D genes are given only for firm matches. Clone size, where shown, is once, few, many, or a class for clones that have expanded.

TRBJ2-3	NA	many	TRBV20-1	15	CSARDPGARGDTQYF	TGCAGTGCTAGAGATCCAGGCGCACGCGGAGATACGCAGTATTTT
TRBJ2-3	NA	NA	TRBV7-3	15	CASSNGHFSTDTQYF	TGTGCCAGCAGCAATGGACACTTTAGCACAGATACGCAGTATTTT
TRBJ1-2	TRBD1	NA	TRBV25-1	13	CDSRDSLYYGYTF	TGTGACAGCCGGGACAGCCTATACTATGGCTACACCTTC
TRBJ2-2	NA	many	TRBV28	11	CASSRQRELFF	TGTGCCAGCAGCCGCCAAAGGGAGCTGTTTTTT
TRBJ1-1	NA	many	TRBV4-3	16	CASSQDHSQMNTEAFF	TGCGCCAGCAGCCAAGATCACAGTCAAATGAACACTGAAGCTTTCTTT
TRBJ1-1	NA	many	TRBV12-3/TRBV12-4	14	CASSYEGMNTEAFF	TGTGCCAGCAGTTATGAGGGGATGAACACTGAAGCTTTCTTT
TRBJ2-3	NA	many	TRBV24-1	15	CATSDLGGRTDTQYF	TGTGCCACCAGTGATTTGGGTGGACGCACAGATACGCAGTATTTT
TRBJ2-7	NA	few	TRBV7-3	15	CASSLSDSSSYEQYF	TGTGCCAGCAGCTTATCCGACAGCAGCTCCTACGAGCAGTACTTC
TRBJ1-1	NA	NA	TRBV7-8	17	CASSLAPRGAGNTEAFF	TGTGCCAGCAGCTTAGCGCCTCGGGGGGCGGGGAACACTGAAGCTTTCTTT
TRBJ2-5	TRBD1	many	TRBV6-5	15	CASSPSNRGQETQYF	TGTGCCAGCAGCCCATCAAACAGGGGGCAAGAGACCCAGTACTTC
TRBJ2-3	NA	many	TRBV7-2	14	CASSLVESTDTQYF	TGTGCCAGCAGCTTAGTGGAGAGCACAGATACGCAGTATTTT
TRBJ1-6	NA	NA	TRBV19	16	CASSIRPTSYNSPLHF	TGTGCCAGTAGTATTAGACCTACCTCCTATAATTCACCCCTCCACTTT
TRBJ1-5	TRBD1	many	TRBV20-1	16	CSPSGGLGGSNQPQHF	TGCAGCCCTTCAGGGGGACTAGGGGGGAGCAATCAGCCCCAGCATTTT
TRBJ2-2	TRBD2	few	TRBV7-6	15	CASSLGGSSTGELFF	TGTGCCAGCAGCTTAGGCGGGAGTTCCACCGGGGAGCTGTTTTTT
TRBJ1-1	NA	few	TRBV12-3/TRBV12-4	13	CASSLADHTEAFF	TGTGCCAGCAGTTTGGCCGACCACACTGAAGCTTTCTTT
TRBJ2-1	TRBD2	many	TRBV7-3	15	CASSLQAGMRDEQFF	TGTGCCAGCAGCTTACAAGCGGGGATGAGGGATGAGCAGTTCTTC
TRBJ1-2	NA	many	TRBV6-5	17	CASSYGINRVGFYGYTF	TGTGCCAGCAGTTACGGGATAAACAGGGTGGGGTTTTATGGCTACACCTTC